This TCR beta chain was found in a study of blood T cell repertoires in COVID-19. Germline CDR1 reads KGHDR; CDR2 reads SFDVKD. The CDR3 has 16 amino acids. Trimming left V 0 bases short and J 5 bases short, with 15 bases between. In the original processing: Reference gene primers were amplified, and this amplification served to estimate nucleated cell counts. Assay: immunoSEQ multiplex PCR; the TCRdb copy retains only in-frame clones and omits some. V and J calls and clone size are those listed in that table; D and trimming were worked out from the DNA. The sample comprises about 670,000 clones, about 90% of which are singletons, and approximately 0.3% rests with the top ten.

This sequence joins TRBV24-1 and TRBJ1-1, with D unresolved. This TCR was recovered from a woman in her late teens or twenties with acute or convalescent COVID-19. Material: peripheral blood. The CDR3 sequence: CATSDLLGSGRTEAFF. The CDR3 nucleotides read TGTGCCACCAGTGATTTGCTGGGTTCGGGTCGTACTGAAGCTTTCTTT.